The next 5 T cell receptor beta chains were all read from a single sample in a study of blood T cell repertoires in COVID-19. Profiling relied on immunoSEQ multiplex PCR, and the TCRdb table lists in-frame clones only, not all of them. The repertoire holds some 270,000 clones, with around 88% as singletons. Sequenced input: peripheral blood. Receptors originate from a woman older than 75 with COVID-19, enrolled during active disease.

J is TRBJ1-1 and V is TRBV2, with TRBD1 as a possible D gene (5 bases). Germline CDR1 is SNHLY and CDR2 is FYNNEI. The CDR3 has 15 amino acids. The V gene lost 6 bases and the J gene lost 1 base, with 15 bases spanning the gap. The CDR3 bases are TGTGCCAGCAGCTTGGGAGGGGAACCGAACACTGAAGCTTTCTTT. This gives the protein CASSLGGEPNTEAFF.

This clone was seen more than once but under ten times. The CDR3 nucleotides are TGTGCCAGCAGAGGGGGAGGAAACACCATATATTTT. It codes for CASRGGGNTIYF. The J gene is TRBJ1-3, the V gene TRBV28; D possibly corresponds to TRBD1 (6 bases). This CDR3 has 12 residues. From germline, CDR1 is MDHEN and CDR2 SYDVKM. V lost 6 bases and J 4 bases, leaving 7 bases between the germline ends.

The CDR3 coding sequence is TGTGCCAGGCCCGTAATAGGGACTAGCGGGGGAAATCGCTACGAGCAGTACTTC. This codes for CARPVIGTSGGNRYEQYF. The rearrangement links TRBV27 to TRBJ2-7, with 14 positions matching TRBD2. The trim removed 9 bases at V and 3 bases at J, leaving 16 bases unmatched. Germline-derived CDR1 and CDR2 are MNHEY and SMNVEV (reference sequence). The CDR3 spans 18 residues.

The V call is TRBV28, the J call TRBJ1-2, with TRBD1 as a possible D gene (6 bases). Trimming removed 11 bases from V and 5 bases from J, with 18 bases in between. The CDR3 runs 13 residues. Germline loops: CDR1 MDHEN, CDR2 SYDVKM. The CDR3 bases are TGTGCCGGGTGGGGCAGGGGATTATATGGCTACACCTTC. Its protein product is CAGWGRGLYGYTF.

This clone was observed a few times. V and J are TRBV6-6 and TRBJ1-1; D remains ambiguous. Germline CDR1 is MNHNY and CDR2 is SVGAGI (reference sequence). The CDR3 length is 13 residues. V was clipped by 7 bases and J by 2 bases, with 11 bases between them. Written as DNA, the CDR3 is TGTGCCAGCACCGAGGGCCGTAACACTGAAGCTTTCTTT. This translates into CASTEGRNTEAFF.